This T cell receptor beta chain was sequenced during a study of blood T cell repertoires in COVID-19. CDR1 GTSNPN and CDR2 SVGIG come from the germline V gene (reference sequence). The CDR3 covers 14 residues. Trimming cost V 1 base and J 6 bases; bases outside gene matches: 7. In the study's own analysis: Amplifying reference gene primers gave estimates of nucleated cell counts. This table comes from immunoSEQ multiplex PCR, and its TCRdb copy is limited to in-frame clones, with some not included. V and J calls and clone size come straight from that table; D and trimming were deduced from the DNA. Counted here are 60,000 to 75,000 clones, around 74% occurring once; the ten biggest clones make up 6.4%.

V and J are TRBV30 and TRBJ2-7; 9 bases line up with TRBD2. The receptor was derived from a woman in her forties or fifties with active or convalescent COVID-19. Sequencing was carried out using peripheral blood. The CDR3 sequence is CAWSGSSGRSEQYF. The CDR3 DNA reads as TGTGCCTGGAGTGGTAGTAGCGGGAGAAGCGAGCAGTACTTC.